These T cell receptor beta chains were read from a single sample in a study of response to subunit inactivated influenza vaccine. Using its own MiXCR run on the RT-PCR reads, TCRdb lists one record per CDR3 protein. Altogether some 800,000 distinct CDR3 sequences are present, 21% being singletons, with the ten largest covering roughly a tenth. The sample consisted of PBMCs from blood, taken less than 6 days after vaccination. The receptors shown here come from a man aged 50-60 years who received an inactivated influenza vaccine. Each CDR3 is given with its conserved first and last residue. The D gene is left open where the match is weak. Where a row states a size, it is once, few, many or the class of an expanded clone; other rows omit it.

CDR3nt	CDR3aa	d_gene	abundance	j_gene	v_gene
TGTGCCTGGAGTGTACGGACTGCGAACAATGAGCAGTTCTTC	CAWSVRTANNEQFF	-	few	TRBJ2-1	TRBV30
TGTGCCAGCAGCGTAGCAGGGGGCCCACTGCACTATGGCTACACCTTC	CASSVAGGPLHYGYTF	TRBD1	few	TRBJ1-2	TRBV9
TGTGCCACCCTGGGGGGCGCAGGGAGAGAGACCCAGTACTTC	CATLGGAGRETQYF	-	-	TRBJ2-5	TRBV6-1
TGTGCCAGCAGTTCTCAGGGGAGTTCTTCACCCCTCCACTTT	CASSSQGSSSPLHF	-	-	TRBJ1-6	TRBV6-2/TRBV6-3
TGTGCCAGCACCCGGACAGGGGGCCCCGAAGAGACCCAGTACTTC	CASTRTGGPEETQYF	TRBD1	-	TRBJ2-5	TRBV7-2
TGCGCCAGCAGCTTTCTCGATTCGGACACCGGGGAGCTGTTTTTT	CASSFLDSDTGELFF	-	-	TRBJ2-2	TRBV5-1
TGTGCCAGCAGCCAAGCTGGGCGGTCCATATTGGAGACCCAGTACTTC	CASSQAGRSILETQYF	-	-	TRBJ2-5	TRBV3-1
TGCGCCAGCAGTGAGTCCCGGACAGCTCTAAAGTTCTTC	CASSESRTALKFF	-	few	TRBJ2-1	TRBV10-2
TGTGCCAGCAGTTACGGTAGTAGCGGGGGGCTGAACACCGGGGAGCTGTTTTTT	CASSYGSSGGLNTGELFF	TRBD2	-	TRBJ2-2	TRBV6-5
TGCAGTGCTAGAGAGGATGAGGTGTGGGGCAATCAGCCCCAGCATTTT	CSAREDEVWGNQPQHF	-	-	TRBJ1-5	TRBV20-1
TGTGCCTCCATGGACAGGGGCAATTCTGGGGCCAACGTCCTGACTTTC	CASMDRGNSGANVLTF	TRBD1	-	TRBJ2-6	TRBV6-1
TGTGCCAGCAGTTATCCCGGGACAGGGGTAGAGACCCAGTACTTC	CASSYPGTGVETQYF	TRBD1	many	TRBJ2-5	TRBV6-5
TGCGCCAGCCAGGCTAGCGGGGGCCCAGATACGCAGTATTTT	CASQASGGPDTQYF	TRBD2	-	TRBJ2-3	TRBV5-1
TGCAGCGTTGTTGGACTAGCGGAAATTAACCAAGAGACCCAGTACTTC	CSVVGLAEINQETQYF	TRBD2	-	TRBJ2-5	TRBV29-1
TGTGCCAGCAGTTACTCTAGCGGGGGGGCGGCCCAGTACTTC	CASSYSSGGAAQYF	TRBD2	-	TRBJ2-5	TRBV12-3/TRBV12-4
TGTGCCAGCAGCTTAGTTGGGCTAGCAGGGAATGAGCAGTTCTTC	CASSLVGLAGNEQFF	-	many	TRBJ2-1	TRBV7-6
TGTGCCAGCAGTTATCGCCCGGGACAGGGAGGCCAGACCCAGTACTTC	CASSYRPGQGGQTQYF	TRBD1	many	TRBJ2-5	TRBV6-5
TGTGCCACCAGTGATTCCCGGACTAGCGGAATACTCAATGAGCAGTTCTTC	CATSDSRTSGILNEQFF	TRBD2	-	TRBJ2-1	TRBV24-1
TGCGCCAGCAGCCTTGGGCGGGCCGAAAAACTGTTTTTT	CASSLGRAEKLFF	-	many	TRBJ1-4	TRBV4-1
TGTGCCAGCAGCTTAAGGACAGGTCGTCAAGAGACCCAGTACTTC	CASSLRTGRQETQYF	TRBD1	-	TRBJ2-5	TRBV7-2
TGTGCCAGCAGCTCCAATCCTAGCGGGAAGCAGTTCTTC	CASSSNPSGKQFF	TRBD2	-	TRBJ2-1	TRBV7-3
TGCAGTGCGAGCCGTCTATTTGGGACCTCTCGCACAGATACGCAGTATTTT	CSASRLFGTSRTDTQYF	-	few	TRBJ2-3	TRBV20-1
TGCAGTGCTAGGGTCCCGATGAGGGATATGCAGTATTTT	CSARVPMRDMQYF	-	-	TRBJ2-3	TRBV20-1
TGTGCCAGCTCACCCGGGACAGGGGCTTTGCTGGGCACGCAGTATTTT	CASSPGTGALLGTQYF	TRBD1	-	TRBJ2-3	TRBV18
TGTGCCAGCAGTTCCCGAAGGGTCGAGCAGTACTTC	CASSSRRVEQYF	-	-	TRBJ2-7	TRBV6-6
TGCGCCAGCAGCTCATCCGGGACAGGGATCGGGGAGCTGTTTTTT	CASSSSGTGIGELFF	TRBD1	few	TRBJ2-2	TRBV5-1
TGCGCCAGCAGCCAAGTCGTTGGCGGGGCCTATGGCTACACCTTC	CASSQVVGGAYGYTF	-	few	TRBJ1-2	TRBV4-3
TGCAGTGCCGCATCGACCGACGCGCCGGGGCGGGTCGAGCAGTACTTC	CSAASTDAPGRVEQYF	-	-	TRBJ2-7	TRBV20-1
TGCGCCAGCATCCCGGGGGCCGGGACCGGGGGTAATGGCTACACCTTC	CASIPGAGTGGNGYTF	-	few	TRBJ1-2	TRBV5-1
TGTGCCAGCAGCACCCGGGCTAGCGGGAGCGAGACCCAGTACTTC	CASSTRASGSETQYF	-	few	TRBJ2-5	TRBV21-1
TGTGCCAGCAGTTTATTTGGACAGCGCACAGATACGCAGTATTTT	CASSLFGQRTDTQYF	-	-	TRBJ2-3	TRBV28
TGTGCCAGCAGCACGCAGGGGATTGACTATGGCTACACCTTC	CASSTQGIDYGYTF	-	-	TRBJ1-2	TRBV7-9
TGTGCCAGCAGTCCCGGACTAGCGGGACCCCAAGAGACCCAGTACTTC	CASSPGLAGPQETQYF	TRBD2	few	TRBJ2-5	TRBV6-1
TGCAGTGCTAGAAACCGGGAATCTGGGGAGACCCAGTACTTC	CSARNRESGETQYF	-	-	TRBJ2-5	TRBV20-1
TGTGCCATCAGTGATCCGGGACTAGCGGGGGGGCTGGCCGGGGAGCTGTTTTTT	CAISDPGLAGGLAGELFF	TRBD2	-	TRBJ2-2	TRBV10-3
TGTGCCAGCAGTTTGGATGGAGGAAACACTGAAGCTTTCTTT	CASSLDGGNTEAFF	-	many	TRBJ1-1	TRBV5-1
TGTGCCAGCAGCCCAGGGGGAAGACTAGCGGTACACTACAATGAGCAGTTCTTC	CASSPGGRLAVHYNEQFF	TRBD2	-	TRBJ2-1	TRBV11-2
TGTGCCAGCAGCAAATATTTTATGGGGGTCAGGAGACCCTCCTACGAGCAGTACTTC	CASSKYFMGVRRPSYEQYF	-	-	TRBJ2-7	TRBV21-1
TGTGCCAGCAGCTCCACATGGGGCAGCAATCAGCCCCAGCATTTT	CASSSTWGSNQPQHF	-	once	TRBJ1-5	TRBV7-2
TGTGCCAGCAGTTTAGTTGGGGACAGGGGATTGAAACTGTTTTTT	CASSLVGDRGLKLFF	TRBD1	few	TRBJ1-4	TRBV12-3/TRBV12-4
TGCAGTGCTGGGGCGGGGAGTCAGCCCCAGCATTTT	CSAGAGSQPQHF	-	-	TRBJ1-5	TRBV20-1
TGTGCCAGCAGTTACTCACAGGGGGGGGCCCAGTACTTC	CASSYSQGGAQYF	-	few	TRBJ2-5	TRBV6-6
TGCAGTGCTAGCCGCAGGGGATACGAGCAGTACTTC	CSASRRGYEQYF	-	many	TRBJ2-7	TRBV20-1
TGCAGTGCTAGCGGTAGGGTATTGAATGAGCAGTTCTTC	CSASGRVLNEQFF	-	-	TRBJ2-1	TRBV20-1
TGTGCCAGCAGCTTTACCGGGACAGGGTTTCAGACCCAGTACTTC	CASSFTGTGFQTQYF	TRBD1	many	TRBJ2-5	TRBV7-9
TGTGCCAGCAGCTTAGGAGCCGGGGAGACCCAGTACTTC	CASSLGAGETQYF	-	many	TRBJ2-5	TRBV11-2
TGCAGTGCTAGAGACAGCGGGATAGTAGGTGGTAATGAGCAGTTCTTC	CSARDSGIVGGNEQFF	TRBD2	-	TRBJ2-1	TRBV20-1
TGCGCCAGCAGCCAAGAGGAGGGTTCGGCTGAAGCTTTCTTT	CASSQEEGSAEAFF	-	-	TRBJ1-1	TRBV4-1
TGCGCCAGCAGCCAAGATATGGCAGGGTCCACCGGGGAGCTGTTTTTT	CASSQDMAGSTGELFF	-	few	TRBJ2-2	TRBV4-3
TGTGCCAGTAGTACTACCGGGACAGCTGGAAACACCATATATTTT	CASSTTGTAGNTIYF	TRBD1	-	TRBJ1-3	TRBV19
TGCAGCGTTCGAGAGGGCTACACCTTC	CSVREGYTF	-	many	TRBJ1-2	TRBV29-1
TGTGCCAGCAGTCAAGGGGGCGTGGTATCGAAAGAGACCCAGTACTTC	CASSQGGVVSKETQYF	TRBD1	-	TRBJ2-5	TRBV2
TGTGCCAGCAGCCACCCAGCGAGGAATGAGCAGTTCTTC	CASSHPARNEQFF	-	-	TRBJ2-1	TRBV28
TGCGCCAGCAGCTTTAATCCAGCGGGAGGCTACGAGCAGTACTTC	CASSFNPAGGYEQYF	TRBD2	many	TRBJ2-7	TRBV5-1
TGTGCCAGCAGCCACCCGACAGGGGCCGAGCAGTACTTC	CASSHPTGAEQYF	TRBD1	few	TRBJ2-7	TRBV7-9
TGTGCCAGCACCAAGGGGCAAATCAACACCGGGGAGCTGTTTTTT	CASTKGQINTGELFF	-	few	TRBJ2-2	TRBV6-1
TGTGCCAGCAGTTTATGGGGTCGCGATCAGCCCCAGCATTTT	CASSLWGRDQPQHF	-	-	TRBJ1-5	TRBV12-3/TRBV12-4
TGTGCCAGCAGTTTATCCCGTAACACTGAAGCTTTCTTT	CASSLSRNTEAFF	-	many	TRBJ1-1	TRBV27
TGTGCCAGCTCACTGCCGGGACTAGCGGGAAATGAGCAGTTCTTC	CASSLPGLAGNEQFF	TRBD2	-	TRBJ2-1	TRBV18